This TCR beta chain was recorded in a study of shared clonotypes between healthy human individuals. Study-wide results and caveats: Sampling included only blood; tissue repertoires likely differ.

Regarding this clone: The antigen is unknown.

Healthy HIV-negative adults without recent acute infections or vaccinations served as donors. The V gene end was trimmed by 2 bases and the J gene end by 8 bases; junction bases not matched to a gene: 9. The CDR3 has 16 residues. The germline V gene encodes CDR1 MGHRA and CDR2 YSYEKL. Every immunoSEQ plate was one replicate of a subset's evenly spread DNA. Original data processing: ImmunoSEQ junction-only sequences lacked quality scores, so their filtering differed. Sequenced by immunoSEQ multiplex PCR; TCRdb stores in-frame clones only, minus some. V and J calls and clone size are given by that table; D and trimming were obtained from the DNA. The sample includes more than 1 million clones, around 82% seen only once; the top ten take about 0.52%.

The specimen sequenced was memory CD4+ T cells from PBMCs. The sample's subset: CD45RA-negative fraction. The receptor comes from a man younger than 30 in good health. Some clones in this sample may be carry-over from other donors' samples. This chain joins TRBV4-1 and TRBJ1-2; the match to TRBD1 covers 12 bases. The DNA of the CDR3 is TGCGCCAGCAGCCAACTCTCCCCCGGGACAGGGGGCGGCTACACCTTC. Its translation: CASSQLSPGTGGGYTF.